The rows below give T cell receptor beta chains drawn from one sample of a study of T cells in Graves' hyperthyroidism and ophthalmopathy. TCRdb re-called the multiplex PCR reads with MiXCR, one entry per CDR3 protein. Here the sample spans over 550,000 distinct CDR3 sequences, roughly a sixth being singletons. Material: blood. All receptors derive from a woman in her late teens or twenties with Graves' hyperthyroidism. The CDR3 runs from the conserved cysteine through the conserved F or W. Fields, in order: J gene, clone size, V gene, D gene, CDR3 DNA, CDR3 protein. D genes are given only for firm matches. Rows may omit the clone size; those that give it use once, few, many or a size class.

>TRBJ2-1|many|TRBV19|NA
TGTGCCAGTAGTCCCGGTCCGACTAGGTCGTACAATGAGCAGTTCTTC
CASSPGPTRSYNEQFF
>TRBJ1-2|NA|TRBV5-6|TRBD1
TGTGCCAGTAGTATATCATCGACAGGGGGCTCGATCTATGGCTACACCTTC
CASSISSTGGSIYGYTF
>TRBJ1-5|few|TRBV28|NA
TGTGCCAGCAGTACCTTAGGTTCTAGCAATCAGCCCCAGCATTTT
CASSTLGSSNQPQHF
>TRBJ1-1|many|TRBV6-1|NA
TGTGCCAGCAGTTATGGACGGCTCGGGAACACTGAAGCTTTCTTT
CASSYGRLGNTEAFF
>TRBJ2-7|few|TRBV20-1|TRBD2
TGCAGTGCTCAGCTAGCGGGGGCCTACGAGCAGTACTTC
CSAQLAGAYEQYF
>TRBJ2-2|NA|TRBV3-1|TRBD1
TGTGCCAGCAGAGGAGACAGGGTATCCTCCGGGGAGCTGTTTTTT
CASRGDRVSSGELFF
>TRBJ2-1|few|TRBV29-1|NA
TGCAGCGTTGAGTGGTCCTCGTACAATGAGCAGTTCTTC
CSVEWSSYNEQFF
>TRBJ1-1|NA|TRBV6-5|NA
TGTGCCAGCAGTTACGCGTTGTACACTGAAGCTTTCTTT
CASSYALYTEAFF
>TRBJ2-1|few|TRBV4-1|TRBD2
TGCGCCAGCAGCTGGGCCGGGACTAGCGGCTACAATGAGCAGTTCTTC
CASSWAGTSGYNEQFF
>TRBJ2-5|few|TRBV19|TRBD2
TGTGCCAGTAGTTCGGGTCCGGGACTAGCAGATATGTACCAAGAGACCCAGTACTTC
CASSSGPGLADMYQETQYF
>TRBJ1-4|NA|TRBV20-1|TRBD1
TGCAGTGCTAGAGATTGGACAGGCCTAAATGAAAAACTGTTTTTT
CSARDWTGLNEKLFF
>TRBJ1-2|NA|TRBV5-4|NA
TGTGCCAGCAGCTTGGGAGGGAATGGCAACTATGGCTACACCTTC
CASSLGGNGNYGYTF
>TRBJ2-6|few|TRBV6-1|NA
TGTGCCAGCAGTGGACCGGAGGGGGTTAGGGCCAACGTCCTGACTTTC
CASSGPEGVRANVLTF
>TRBJ2-3|many|TRBV27|NA
TGTGCCAGCAGTTTCTGGGGGGCGGGGGTCACAGATACGCAGTATTTT
CASSFWGAGVTDTQYF
>TRBJ2-3|many|TRBV24-1|TRBD2
TGTGCCACCAGTGATTTCGGACTAGCCCCCCAAGATACGCAGTATTTT
CATSDFGLAPQDTQYF
>TRBJ1-3|NA|TRBV27|NA
TGTGCCAGCAGTTCCGCGAGCTCTGGAAACACCATATATTTT
CASSSASSGNTIYF
>TRBJ2-2|once|TRBV5-4|NA
TGTGCCAGCAGCCGCGACTGGTACACCGGGGAGCTGTTTTTT
CASSRDWYTGELFF
>TRBJ1-5|few|TRBV2|TRBD1
TGTGCCAGCAGTGAAACCAGACAGGGAGGCAATCAGCCCCAGCATTTT
CASSETRQGGNQPQHF
>TRBJ2-7|many|TRBV5-4|TRBD2
TGTGCCAGCAGCTTGGCGCTAGCGGGAGGAGGCGAGCAGTACTTC
CASSLALAGGGEQYF
>TRBJ2-3|many|TRBV5-8|NA
TGTGCCAGCAGCTTGGCGGTCGCAGGGGGGGATACGCAGTATTTT
CASSLAVAGGDTQYF
>TRBJ1-2|many|TRBV27|TRBD1
TGTGCCAGCAGCAAGACAGGGGACTATGGCTACACCTTC
CASSKTGDYGYTF
>TRBJ2-7|many|TRBV7-2|TRBD1
TGTGCCAGCAGCTTAGAGGGGGCGCTCTACTGGGCGCAGTACTTC
CASSLEGALYWAQYF
>TRBJ2-1|NA|TRBV5-4|TRBD2
TGTGCCAGCAGAGCTGGCGGGGGGGCGGGGAACAATGAGCAGTTCTTC
CASRAGGGAGNNEQFF
>TRBJ2-3|many|TRBV7-2|TRBD2
TGTGCCAGCAGCACCCGACTAGCGGGAAACCCAGATACGCAGTATTTT
CASSTRLAGNPDTQYF
>TRBJ2-1|few|TRBV18|TRBD2
TGTGCCAGCTCACCGAGCGGGGGGCCGTTGAGCTCCTACAATGAGCAGTTCTTC
CASSPSGGPLSSYNEQFF
>TRBJ1-4|few|TRBV6-1|NA
TGTGCCAGTTACCGCACGGGTGAAAAACTGTTTTTT
CASYRTGEKLFF
>TRBJ2-7|NA|TRBV19|NA
TGTGCCAGTAGTGTATTTCTAGGGGGGTCCTACGAGCAGTACTTC
CASSVFLGGSYEQYF
>TRBJ2-5|few|TRBV2|TRBD2
TGTGCCAGCAGTGAAGGGACTAGCGGGCAAGAGACCCAGTACTTC
CASSEGTSGQETQYF
>TRBJ1-1|NA|TRBV9|NA
TGTGCCAGCAGCGCTTCGGGGGACACTGAAGCTTTCTTT
CASSASGDTEAFF
>TRBJ2-5|NA|TRBV30|TRBD1
TGTGCCTGGACCCCGACAGGGCGCCTTGAGACCCAGTACTTC
CAWTPTGRLETQYF
>TRBJ2-7|few|TRBV5-1|NA
TGCGCCAGCAGCAGCCTTGGGTCAGTTGGAGGTCACGAGCAGTACTTC
CASSSLGSVGGHEQYF
>TRBJ2-2|few|TRBV9|TRBD2
TGTGCCAGCAGCGTAGCTCTCCTAGCGGGAGTCACCGGGGAGCTGTTTTTT
CASSVALLAGVTGELFF
>TRBJ1-3|few|TRBV11-3|TRBD1
TGTGCCAGCAGGGCGCCGGGACAGGGGGCTTACACCATATATTTT
CASRAPGQGAYTIYF
>TRBJ2-7|many|TRBV6-6|NA
TGTGCCAGCAGTTACAGGGGTAGTTACGAGCAGTACTTC
CASSYRGSYEQYF
>TRBJ2-2|many|TRBV10-3|TRBD1
TGTGCCATCAGAACCGGGACAGGGGACACCGGGGAGCTGTTTTTT
CAIRTGTGDTGELFF
>TRBJ2-7|NA|TRBV20-1|NA
TGCAGTGCTAGAGGCCCCCGAGGCCTAGAGCAGTACTTC
CSARGPRGLEQYF
>TRBJ2-1|many|TRBV20-1|TRBD2
TGCAGTGCGGCCGGGACTAGCGTCTACAATGAGCAGTTCTTC
CSAAGTSVYNEQFF
>TRBJ2-1|many|TRBV28|TRBD2
TGTGCCAGCAGTTTATTTAGCGGGACCGGGAGGACGAGGGACGATGAGCAGTTCTTC
CASSLFSGTGRTRDDEQFF
>TRBJ1-2|few|TRBV19|NA
TGTGCCAGTAGGGGAGTTGGGGGCTTCTATGGCTACACCTTC
CASRGVGGFYGYTF
>TRBJ1-6|NA|TRBV2|NA
TGTGCCAGCAGTGTATTCGGGGCGGGGAATTCACCCCTCCACTTT
CASSVFGAGNSPLHF
>TRBJ2-5|many|TRBV5-6|NA
TGTGCCAGCAGCTGGGGGGCGGAAGAGACCCAGTACTTC
CASSWGAEETQYF
>TRBJ2-3|NA|TRBV27|TRBD2
TGTGCCAGCAAGCAACCGCGGCTAGCGGACACAGATACGCAGTATTTT
CASKQPRLADTDTQYF
>TRBJ2-1|many|TRBV12-3/TRBV12-4|TRBD2
TGTGCCAGCATAGTTTATAGCGGGGGTCTATACAATGAGCAGTTCTTC
CASIVYSGGLYNEQFF
>TRBJ1-5|few|TRBV5-1|NA
TGCGCCAGCAGTAAGGACAATTATAGCAATCAGCCCCAGCATTTT
CASSKDNYSNQPQHF
>TRBJ1-5|many|TRBV3-1|TRBD1
TGTGCCAGCAGCCGCAGGGACAGGGGGCCTCAGCCCCAGCATTTT
CASSRRDRGPQPQHF
>TRBJ2-7|few|TRBV18|TRBD1
TGTGCCAGCTCACCTTCCGGGACAGGGATGTACGAGCAGTACTTC
CASSPSGTGMYEQYF
>TRBJ2-3|many|TRBV30|NA
TGTGCCTGGAGTGTAACCGGGGATACGCAGTATTTT
CAWSVTGDTQYF
>TRBJ1-6|NA|TRBV28|NA
TGTGCCAGCAGTTTGCAGGGCGGAATGGATTCACCCCTCCACTTT
CASSLQGGMDSPLHF
>TRBJ2-7|many|TRBV20-1|TRBD2
TGCAGTGCTAGCCTTTCACTAGCGGCCTACGAGCAGTACTTC
CSASLSLAAYEQYF
>TRBJ2-1|many|TRBV6-2/TRBV6-3|TRBD1
TGTGCCAGCAGGGGGACAGGGTCCTACAATGAGCAGTTCTTC
CASRGTGSYNEQFF
>TRBJ2-2|NA|TRBV7-9|TRBD1
TGTGCCAGCAGCTTAATATCTTGGGGACAGACGAACACCGGGGAGCTGTTTTTT
CASSLISWGQTNTGELFF
>TRBJ2-7|many|TRBV12-3/TRBV12-4|TRBD2
TGTGCCAGCAGTTTTGTGCCCGGGACTAGCGGGGACCACGAGCAGTACTTC
CASSFVPGTSGDHEQYF
>TRBJ1-2|NA|TRBV6-5|TRBD1
TGTGCCAGCAGTTACTCGAGAAGGGGGCCCAACTATGGCTACACCTTC
CASSYSRRGPNYGYTF
>TRBJ1-2|few|TRBV5-1|NA
TGCGCCAGCAGATACAATACTAACTATGGCTACACCTTC
CASRYNTNYGYTF
>TRBJ1-1|few|TRBV9|NA
TGTGCCAGCAGCGGAAGGAGGGGTAACACTGAAGCTTTCTTT
CASSGRRGNTEAFF
>TRBJ1-5|many|TRBV7-2|TRBD1
TGTGCCAGCAGCTACGGACAGGGGTTTTATCAGCCCCAGCATTTT
CASSYGQGFYQPQHF
>TRBJ2-5|few|TRBV24-1|TRBD2
TGTGCCACCAGTGAATCCGGGACTAGCGGCAAACAGTACTTC
CATSESGTSGKQYF
>TRBJ2-3|NA|TRBV19|NA
TGTGCCAGTAGGGCGGAATTCACAGATACGCAGTATTTT
CASRAEFTDTQYF
>TRBJ2-1|NA|TRBV7-8|NA
TGTGCCAGCAGCTCCAGACACAATGAGCAGTTCTTC
CASSSRHNEQFF
>TRBJ2-3|many|TRBV2|NA
TGTGCCAGCAGCCAGACTAGCACAGATACGCAGTATTTT
CASSQTSTDTQYF